This T cell receptor beta chain was captured by sequencing in a study of sequential checkpoint blockade in melanoma. Across the study: Patients were randomized 1:1 to nivolumab-then-ipilimumab or ipilimumab-then-nivolumab first-line. Each arm's sequence ended with maintenance nivolumab.

Repertoires were generated with immunoSEQ multiplex PCR, while TCRdb's copy carries only in-frame clones and drops some. The sample lists about 21,000 clones; around 80% were seen once. The germline V gene has CDR1 SGHAT and CDR2 FQNNGV. This CDR3 has 15 amino acids. V shed 0 bases and J shed 0 bases, with 6 bases lying between them. Treatment here: randomized to nivolumab then ipilimumab (arm A) or the reverse (arm B). None of the patients previously received DNA-damaging chemotherapy. PBMC sorting kept live CD3+CD8+ cells without CD19 or CD56. This clonotype was obtained from a human donor with melanoma. This sample comprised CD8+ T cells sorted from blood (inferred from file names), obtained from a patient given nivolumab and ipilimumab in sequence. The chain combines TRBV11-2 with TRBJ1-3; D is unresolved. The CDR3: CASSLESNSGNTIYF. The DNA of the CDR3 is TGTGCCAGCAGCTTAGAGTCCAACTCTGGAAACACCATATATTTT.